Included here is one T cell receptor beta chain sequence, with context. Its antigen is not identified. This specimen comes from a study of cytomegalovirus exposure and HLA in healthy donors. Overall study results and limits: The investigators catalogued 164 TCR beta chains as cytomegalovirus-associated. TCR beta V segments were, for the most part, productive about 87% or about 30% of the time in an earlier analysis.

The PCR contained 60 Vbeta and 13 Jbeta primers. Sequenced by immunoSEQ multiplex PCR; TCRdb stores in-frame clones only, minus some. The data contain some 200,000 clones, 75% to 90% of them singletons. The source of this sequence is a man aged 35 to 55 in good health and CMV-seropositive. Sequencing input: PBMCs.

CDR3 loop: CAVRGVRTEAFF. The CDR3 DNA reads TGTGCCGTCAGGGGGGTGAGGACTGAAGCTTTCTTT. The chain uses TRBV28 and TRBJ1-1, with 7 bases matching TRBD1. The junction had 8 bases not matched to a gene; V was cut back by 11 bases and J by 5 bases. This CDR3 is 12 amino acids long. Germline CDR1 MDHEN, CDR2 SYDVKM.